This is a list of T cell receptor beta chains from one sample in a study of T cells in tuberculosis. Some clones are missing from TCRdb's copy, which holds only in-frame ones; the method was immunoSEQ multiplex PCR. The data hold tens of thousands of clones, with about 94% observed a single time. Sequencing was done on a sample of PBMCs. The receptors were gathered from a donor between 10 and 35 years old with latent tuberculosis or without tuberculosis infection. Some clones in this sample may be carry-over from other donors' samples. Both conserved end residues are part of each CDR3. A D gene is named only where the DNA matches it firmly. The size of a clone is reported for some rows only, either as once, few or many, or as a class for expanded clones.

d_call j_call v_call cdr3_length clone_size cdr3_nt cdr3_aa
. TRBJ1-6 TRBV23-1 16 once TGCGCCAGCAGTCAATCTGAGAGCTCCTATAATTCACCCCTCCACTTT CASSQSESSYNSPLHF
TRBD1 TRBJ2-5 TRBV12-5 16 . TGTGCTAGTGGTTTCGGGACAGGGGCGCTCCAAGAGACCCAGTACTTC CASGFGTGALQETQYF
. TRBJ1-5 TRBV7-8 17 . TGTGCCAGCAGCTTAGACCGTTCAGGGGATGGCCCTCAGCCCCAGCATTTT CASSLDRSGDGPQPQHF
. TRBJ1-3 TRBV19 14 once TGTGCCAGTAGTCTACAGGGACCTGGAAACACCATATATTTT CASSLQGPGNTIYF
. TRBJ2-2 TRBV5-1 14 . TGCGCCAGCAGTACCGGGACACATACCGGGGAGCTGTTTTTT CASSTGTHTGELFF
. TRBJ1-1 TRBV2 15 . TGTGCCAGCTCACGAAACAGCCGAACTGGTACTGAAGCTTTCTTT CASSRNSRTGTEAFF
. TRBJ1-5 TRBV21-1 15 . TGTGCCAGCAGCAAAGCGCTAACGGGGGATCAGCCCCAGCATTTT CASSKALTGDQPQHF
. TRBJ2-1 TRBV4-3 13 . TGCGCCAGCAGCCGACTTAAACACAATGAGCAGTTCTTC CASSRLKHNEQFF
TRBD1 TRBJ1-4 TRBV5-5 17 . TGTGCCAGCAGCTTAGGCTACCGACAGGGGCTAGATGAAAAACTGTTTTTT CASSLGYRQGLDEKLFF
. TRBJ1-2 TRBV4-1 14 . TGCGCCAGCAGCCAAGTGGGCTCACGGGAGGGCTACACCTTC CASSQVGSREGYTF
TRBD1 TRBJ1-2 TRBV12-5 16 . TGTGCTAGTGGTCCGGGACAGGGGGTTACTAACTATGGCTACACCTTC CASGPGQGVTNYGYTF